This T cell receptor (beta chain) was documented in a study of blood T cell repertoires in COVID-19. This CDR3 has 16 residues. V was clipped by 5 bases and J by 4 bases; unmatched bases: 8. The germline gives CDR1 MNHEY, CDR2 SVGEGT. TCRdb keeps only in-frame clones here, not all; method: immunoSEQ multiplex PCR. Among around 310,000 clones, roughly 90% were seen once, and the ten largest hold 3.5% to 4%. The chain is built from TRBV6-2 or TRBV6-3 and TRBJ2-1; 10 bases align to TRBD2. This receptor was obtained from a woman in her 50s with active or convalescent COVID-19. Material for sequencing was peripheral blood. The DNA for the CDR3 is TGTGCCAGCAGTCTTATCCGGACTAGCGGATACAATGAGCAGTTCTTC. The encoded protein is CASSLIRTSGYNEQFF.